Below, 31 T cell receptor beta chains from the same sample are listed, as sequenced in a study of shared clonotypes between healthy human individuals. Naive-designated CD8 cells lacked CD45RO, were positively enriched for CCR7, and omitted terminally differentiated effector memory CD45RA+ cells. Sequencing was performed with immunoSEQ multiplex PCR; in TCRdb, only in-frame clones are kept and a portion is missing. Of millions of clones in the sample, approximately 94% were seen once. The material sequenced was naive CD8+ T cells sorted from blood. The receptors originated from a man between 18 and 35 years old in good health.

The chain joins TRBV28 to TRBJ1-1; a possible D gene is TRBD1 (5 bases). Per germline, CDR1 MDHEN and CDR2 SYDVKM. V lost 5 bases and J 3 bases, leaving 19 bases between the germline ends. CDR3 length: 16 amino acids. The CDR3 DNA is TGTGCCAGCAGTCTGGATGGGGGAGAGGGCTACACTGAAGCTTTCTTT. Residues: CASSLDGGEGYTEAFF.

This clone was found once. The V call is TRBV11-1, the J call TRBJ1-1, with TRBD1 matching over 7 bases. Trimming cost V 1 base and J 5 bases; bases outside gene matches: 7. Germline loops: CDR1 SGHAT, CDR2 FQDESV (reference sequence). CDR3 length: 15 amino acids. The CDR3 DNA follows: TGTGCCAGCAGCTTAGGGATCGCAGGGGGTACTGAAGCTTTCTTT. Translating it yields CASSLGIAGGTEAFF.

This chain joins TRBV10-3 and TRBJ2-1; 7 bases are a match to TRBD1. After removal of 10 bases from V and 4 bases from J, the junction contained 22 bases not matched to a gene. CDR3 length: 18 residues. Germline values: CDR1 ENHRY, CDR2 SYGVKD. In DNA form, the CDR3 reads TGTGCCACCGAAGCCAAAATTTACGGGACAGAAAGTTACAATGAGCAGTTCTTC. It translates to CATEAKIYGTESYNEQFF.

V and J are TRBV29-1 and TRBJ1-2; 7 bases map to TRBD1. The CDR3 is 13 residues long. CDR1 is SQVTM and CDR2 is ANQGSEA in the germline V gene. V trimming: 5 bases; J trimming: 4 bases; junction bases outside the gene matches: 7. The CDR3 spells CSVQLGTAYGYTF. Here the CDR3 DNA reads TGCAGCGTTCAGCTTGGGACAGCCTATGGCTACACCTTC.

This chain joins TRBV5-6 and TRBJ1-1; weak D call: TRBD1 (6 bases). The V end lost 3 bases, the J end lost 7 bases, and 10 bases lay between the germline ends. CDR1 and CDR2 from the germline V gene are SGHDT and YYEEEE. This CDR3 spans 12 amino acids. In nucleotides, the CDR3 is TGTGCCAGCAGCTGGGGGCTAAGTGAAGCTTTCTTT. This gives the protein CASSWGLSEAFF.

This chain connects TRBV29-1 to TRBJ1-5; weak D call: TRBD1 (5 bases). V lost 1 base to trimming and J lost 3 bases, with 10 bases between them. The CDR3 consists of 14 residues. Germline values: CDR1 SQVTM, CDR2 ANQGSEA. The chain's CDR3 is CSVEVGEPNQPQHF. In nucleotides, the CDR3 is TGCAGCGTTGAAGTGGGGGAACCCAATCAGCCCCAGCATTTT.

The chain couples TRBV11-1 to TRBJ1-1, with D uncertain. Germline V gene sequence: CDR1 SGHAT, CDR2 FQDESV (reference sequence). V was pared by 3 bases and J by 5 bases, with 10 bases between. CDR3 length: 13 residues. This CDR3 reads CASSFNGETEAFF. In DNA, the CDR3 is TGTGCCAGCAGCTTTAACGGTGAGACTGAAGCTTTCTTT.

V gene TRBV5-1 combines with J gene TRBJ2-7; D tentatively fits TRBD1 or TRBD2 (5 bases each). The ends were cut back, 0 bases at V and 5 bases at J, with 12 bases in the middle. This CDR3 contains 14 residues. The germline V gene encodes CDR1 SGHRS and CDR2 YFSETQ. The CDR3 DNA is TGCGCCAGCAGCTTGGGCGAAGGGACCCACGAGCAGTACTTC. Protein sequence: CASSLGEGTHEQYF.

V gene TRBV15 combines with J gene TRBJ1-2, with 8 nucleotides matching TRBD1. Trimming took 2 bases from V and 6 from J; bases not matched to a gene: 17. Germline-derived CDR1 and CDR2 are LNHNV and YYDKDF (reference sequence). This CDR3 contains 18 residues. CDR3 nucleotide sequence: TGTGCCACCAGCAGATTAAGAGATACGGTGACAGGGGCCCATGGCTACACCTTC. Its protein is CATSRLRDTVTGAHGYTF.

This clone appeared a single time. Other DNA sequences in this specimen translate into the identical CDR3. The chain has TRBV27 and TRBJ2-7; weak D call: TRBD1 (7 bases). The V gene's germline CDR1 is MNHEY and CDR2 SMNVEV (reference sequence). This CDR3 has 14 residues. Deletions cut 3 bases from V and 4 bases from J, with 13 bases between. The CDR3 bases are TGTGCCAGCAGTTTCCAGGGGGGAGTATACGAGCAGTACTTC. This codes for CASSFQGGVYEQYF.

This sequence joins TRBV6-5 and TRBJ1-2, with D maybe TRBD1 (5 bases). Trimming cost V 5 bases and J 3 bases, with 13 bases left between them. The CDR3 length is 14 residues. Germline lookup yields CDR1 MNHEY and CDR2 SVGAGI. CDR3 region: CASSATGTHYGYTF. DNA of the CDR3: TGTGCCAGCAGTGCCACAGGCACCCACTATGGCTACACCTTC.

The chain recombines TRBV5-4 with TRBJ2-5; D tentatively reads TRBD1 or TRBD2 (5 bases each). Germline V gene sequence: CDR1 SGHNT, CDR2 YYREEE (reference sequence). V lost 7 bases and J lost 7, with 11 bases in between. The CDR3 is 11 amino acids. CDR3 nucleotides: TGTGCCAGCGGGACCGGGACGACCCAGTACTTC. Amino acids: CASGTGTTQYF. Complete variable domain (other parts from reference TRBV5-4 and TRBJ2-5): ETGVTQSPTHLIKTRGQQVTLRCSSQSGHNTVSWYQQALGQGPQFIFQYYREEENGRGNFPPRFSGLQFPNYSSELNVNALELDDSALYLCASGTGTTQYFGPGTRLLVL.

The chain is built from TRBV4-2 and TRBJ1-2; possibly TRBD1 for D (6 bases). The CDR3 has 18 residues. V dropped 0 bases and J dropped 3 bases, with 20 bases sitting between them. Germline lookup yields CDR1 LGHNA and CDR2 YNFKEQ. CDR3 nucleotides: TGTGCCAGCAGCCAAGATCTGGGGTATACAGGGATCTACTATGGCTACACCTTC. Its translation: CASSQDLGYTGIYYGYTF.

The rearrangement joins TRBV7-2 to TRBJ2-2, with TRBD1 identical over 8 bases. Germline V gives CDR1 SGHTA, CDR2 FQGNSA. CDR3 length: 17 amino acids. V was clipped by 5 bases and J by 1 base; unmatched bases: 9. The CDR3 is CASSPDRGYENTGELFF. The CDR3 DNA sequence: TGTGCCAGCAGCCCCGACAGGGGTTACGAGAACACCGGGGAGCTGTTTTTT.

The chain is built from TRBV9 and TRBJ1-1; D remains unclear. This CDR3 is 14 amino acids long. Trimming shortened V by 4 bases and J by 7 bases, and 17 bases separated the two germline ends. Germline V lookup: CDR1 SGDLS, CDR2 YYNGEE. CDR3 in amino acids: CASSPTGRLVEAFF. The CDR3 DNA is TGTGCCAGCAGCCCTACGGGGAGGCTTGTTGAAGCTTTCTTT.

The rearrangement joins TRBV10-2 to TRBJ1-2, with 8 bases fitting TRBD1. The CDR3 extends over 15 amino acids. In germline, CDR1 is WSHSY, CDR2 SAAADI. V gave up 3 bases and J gave up 4 bases; unmatched junction bases: 7. CDR3 DNA sequence: TGCGCCAGCAGTGAAGGACAGGGCGTTGTCTATGGCTACACCTTC. This gives the protein CASSEGQGVVYGYTF.

The V gene is TRBV7-2, the J gene TRBJ2-7, with D maybe TRBD2 (6 bases). CDR3 length equals 16 residues. Between the trimmed V and J ends, which lost 5 bases and 3 bases, there was a span of 20 bases. From germline, CDR1 is SGHTA and CDR2 FQGNSA. The CDR3 loop is CASSPLANQKYYEQYF. CDR3 nucleotide sequence: TGTGCCAGCAGCCCCCTAGCGAACCAGAAATACTACGAGCAGTACTTC.

Worth noting for this clone: At the DNA level, this CDR3 is encoded by other sequences in the same sample as well. The V gene is TRBV11-2, the J gene TRBJ2-7, with a weak D call TRBD1 (6 bases). This CDR3 region has 11 residues. Germline-derived CDR1 and CDR2 are SGHAT and FQNNGV. Deletions cut 4 bases from V and 7 bases from J, with 8 bases between. The CDR3 DNA reads TGTGCCAGCAGCTCGACAGGAGAGCAGTACTTC. It encodes CASSSTGEQYF.

The chain has TRBV4-1 and TRBJ1-1; D call uncertain. The ends were cut back, 1 base at V and 4 bases at J, with 7 bases in the middle. The CDR3 contains 13 residues. The germline V gene has CDR1 MGHRA and CDR2 YSYEKL. The CDR3 region has the DNA TGCGCCAGCAGCCAAGTTATGAGCACTGAAGCTTTCTTT. This codes for CASSQVMSTEAFF.

The genes are TRBV7-9 and TRBJ2-2, with TRBD1 matching over 7 bases. The trim removed 5 bases at V and 5 bases at J, leaving 8 bases unmatched. The CDR3 sequence is 15 residues long. Germline V gives CDR1 SEHNR, CDR2 FQNEAQ (reference sequence). The CDR3 DNA follows: TGTGCCAGCAGCCCCAGGGACAGATTAACCGGGGAGCTGTTTTTT. This encodes CASSPRDRLTGELFF.

The V and J genes are TRBV28 and TRBJ2-4, with 7 bases identical to TRBD1. The CDR3 is made up of 14 amino acids. In germline, CDR1 is MDHEN, CDR2 SYDVKM. V lost 7 bases to trimming and J lost 3 bases; unmatched junction nucleotides: 6. CDR3 nucleotide sequence: TGTGCCAGCAAACTTAGGACAGGCAAAAACATTCAGTACTTC. Residues: CASKLRTGKNIQYF.

This clone appeared a single time. The chain combines TRBV28 with TRBJ1-1, with D unresolved. The CDR3 is 16 residues long. Germline CDR1 MDHEN, CDR2 SYDVKM. V was clipped by 2 bases and J by 5 bases, with 18 bases between them. The CDR3 loop is CASSLVIGEQGTEAFF. For the CDR3, the DNA is TGTGCCAGCAGTTTAGTAATCGGGGAACAAGGAACTGAAGCTTTCTTT.

The genes are TRBV10-2 and TRBJ2-2; 7 positions agree with TRBD2. Germline-derived CDR1 and CDR2 are WSHSY and SAAADI. V was pared by 7 bases and J by 3 bases, with 5 bases of the junction left unmatched. The CDR3 contains 14 residues. For the CDR3, the DNA is TGCGCCAGCAACCTAGCGGCATACACCGGGGAGCTGTTTTTT. Translating gives CASNLAAYTGELFF.

The chain links TRBV18 to TRBJ1-1, with 7 bases matching TRBD1. Trimming cost V 6 bases and J 6 bases; bases outside gene matches: 7. Germline V gene lookup returns CDR1 KGHSH and CDR2 LQKENI. The CDR3 is 13 residues long. CDR3 in amino acids: CASSYRGMAEAFF. The DNA of the CDR3 is TGTGCCAGCTCTTACAGGGGCATGGCTGAAGCTTTCTTT.

The chain uses TRBV6-6 and TRBJ2-2, with D unresolved. Germline CDR1 is MNHNY and CDR2 is SVGAGI (reference sequence). With 2 bases removed from V and 5 bases from J, the gap between germline ends came to 6 bases. The CDR3 is made up of 13 amino acids. Here the CDR3 reads CASSYDGTGELFF. The CDR3 coding sequence is TGTGCCAGCAGTTACGATGGAACCGGGGAGCTGTTTTTT.

The V and J genes are TRBV27 and TRBJ1-5; D gene uncertain. Trimming stripped 6 bases from V and 3 bases from J, with 9 bases between. Germline V gene sequence: CDR1 MNHEY, CDR2 SMNVEV (reference sequence). This CDR3 has 13 amino acids. The chain's CDR3 is CASREGYNQPQHF. As DNA, the CDR3 is TGTGCCAGCAGAGAGGGTTACAATCAGCCCCAGCATTTT.

This clone has more than one count but fewer than ten. V is TRBV10-2 and J is TRBJ2-3; no firm D call. Germline V lookup: CDR1 WSHSY, CDR2 SAAADI. Trimming shortened V by 7 bases and J by 9 bases, and 14 bases separated the two germline ends. The CDR3 totals 12 residues. CDR3 amino acids: CASTATVGTQYF. The CDR3 coding sequence is TGCGCCAGCACTGCAACGGTAGGGACGCAGTATTTT.

V gene TRBV28 combines with J gene TRBJ2-7; TRBD1 agrees at 11 bases. From germline, CDR1 is MDHEN and CDR2 SYDVKM. With 7 bases clipped from V and 2 bases from J, the junction kept 7 bases outside the gene matches. The CDR3 runs to 15 residues. The CDR3 reads CASKLSGQGAYEQYF. The CDR3 DNA is TGTGCCAGCAAACTATCGGGACAGGGGGCCTACGAGCAGTACTTC.

The genes are TRBV25-1 and TRBJ2-7; D might be TRBD2 (7 bases). In germline, CDR1 is MGHDK, CDR2 SYGVNS. The CDR3 covers 15 residues. Trimming pared 4 bases from V and 5 bases from J, leaving 18 bases between. The CDR3 DNA is TGTGCCAGCAGTGGATACAGGGAGGGAGAAAACGAGCAGTACTTC. Its protein product is CASSGYREGENEQYF.

This chain uses TRBV10-1 with TRBJ2-7; D might be TRBD1 (6 bases). The germline V gene encodes CDR1 WNHNN and CDR2 SYGVQD (reference sequence). Trimming pared 3 bases from V and 5 bases from J, leaving 14 bases between. This CDR3 has 14 residues. The CDR3 nucleotides read TGCGCCAGCAGTGAAAATGGACAGTACCACGAGCAGTACTTC. This encodes CASSENGQYHEQYF.

The gene calls are TRBV18 and TRBJ1-2, with D possibly being TRBD1 (5 bases). Trimming removed 3 bases from V and 6 bases from J, with 11 bases in between. The CDR3 contains 13 residues. Per the germline V gene, CDR1 is KGHSH and CDR2 is LQKENI. DNA for the CDR3: TGTGCCAGCTCACCCGGGGGTTCTGATGGCTACACCTTC. Translation: CASSPGGSDGYTF.